The 14 T cell receptor beta chains below come from one sample, sequenced in a study of blood T cell repertoires in COVID-19. Using immunoSEQ multiplex PCR, the repertoire was profiled, and TCRdb retains in-frame clones only, with some absent. In the table there are roughly 87,000 clones, approximately 84% of which are singletons. The sample was peripheral blood. These receptors all stem from a woman aged 60-75 years with acute or convalescent COVID-19.

The rearrangement links TRBV9 to TRBJ1-6, with D unclear. Germline CDR1 is SGDLS and CDR2 is YYNGEE. The length of the CDR3 is 15 residues. The germline V and J ends were trimmed by 0 bases and 10 bases, with 14 bases remaining between them. The CDR3, as DNA: TGTGCCAGCAGCGTAGCGGGGAACACAAAATCACCCCTCCACTTT. Translation gives CASSVAGNTKSPLHF.

The chain employs TRBV5-1 and TRBJ2-6; 8 nucleotides match TRBD2. J was trimmed by 4 bases and V by 4 bases; bases with no gene match: 7. Per germline, CDR1 SGHRS and CDR2 YFSETQ. The length of the CDR3 is 16 residues. This CDR3 reads CASSPLGGVGANVLTF. The CDR3 DNA reads as TGCGCCAGCAGCCCCCTCGGGGGGGTAGGGGCCAACGTCCTGACTTTC.

J is TRBJ2-7 and V is TRBV11-2; the D is unclear. Germline CDR1 and CDR2: SGHAT and FQNNGV. The CDR3 sequence is 14 residues long. Trimming shortened V by 4 bases and J by 0 bases, and 10 bases separated the two germline ends. CDR3 residues: CASSYSLSSYEQYF. The CDR3 coding sequence is TGTGCCAGCAGCTATTCTCTGAGCTCCTACGAGCAGTACTTC.

The rearrangement uses TRBV15 and TRBJ2-7; a possible D gene is TRBD1 (5 bases). The CDR3 loop spans 14 amino acids. V lost 5 bases and J lost 3, with 14 bases in between. In germline, CDR1 is LNHNV, CDR2 YYDKDF (reference sequence). The CDR3 is CATSPRQLNYEQYF. Written as DNA, the CDR3 is TGTGCCACCAGCCCACGACAGTTGAACTACGAGCAGTACTTC.

This rearrangement joins TRBV19 to TRBJ1-1; D is unclear. Germline V gives CDR1 LNHDA, CDR2 SQIVND (reference sequence). V was pared by 3 bases and J by 4 bases, with 9 bases between. The CDR3 is made up of 13 amino acids. The CDR3 reads CASSILGSTEAFF. The CDR3 DNA reads as TGTGCCAGTAGTATCTTAGGGAGCACTGAAGCTTTCTTT.

The chain couples TRBV11-2 to TRBJ2-2; 11 nucleotides align to TRBD1. Trimming cost V 5 bases and J 8 bases; bases outside gene matches: 10. Germline V gene data show CDR1 as SGHAT and CDR2 as FQNNGV. The CDR3 runs to 16 residues. CDR3 sequence: CASSRGRTGGRGELFF. In DNA, the CDR3 is TGTGCCAGCAGCCGTGGCAGGACAGGGGGCAGGGGGGAGCTGTTTTTT.

CDR3 protein: CASSLGPNRGSSGNTIYF. In DNA, the CDR3 is TGTGCCAGCAGCTTAGGCCCTAACAGGGGTAGCTCTGGAAACACCATATATTTT. The chain has TRBV7-3 and TRBJ1-3, with 7 bases fitting TRBD1. The junction had 10 bases not matched to a gene; V was cut back by 2 bases and J by 0 bases. Germline-derived CDR1 and CDR2 are SGHTA and FQGTGA. This CDR3 comprises 18 residues.

This clone is labeled medium-sized. The gene calls are TRBV30 and TRBJ1-3; D is perhaps TRBD1 (6 bases). The CDR3 spans 13 residues. Trimming shortened V by 0 bases and J by 3 bases, and 6 bases separated the two germline ends. Germline V gives CDR1 GTSNPN, CDR2 SVGIG (reference sequence). For the CDR3, the DNA is TGTGCCTGGAGTGTACAGGGTGGAAACACCATATATTTT. Translated, it gives CAWSVQGGNTIYF.

V gene TRBV6-2 or TRBV6-3 combines with J gene TRBJ1-2; D is undetermined. The CDR3 runs to 13 residues. The V gene lost 3 bases and the J gene lost 6 bases, with 11 bases spanning the gap. The germline gives CDR1 MNHEY, CDR2 SVGEGT. This CDR3 is CASSYSVPDGYTF. In DNA form, the CDR3 reads TGTGCCAGCAGTTATTCGGTTCCGGATGGCTACACCTTC.

The V call is TRBV9, the J call TRBJ2-5; TRBD2 agrees at 10 bases. The CDR3 runs 15 residues. Germline V gives CDR1 SGDLS, CDR2 YYNGEE. Trimming took 5 bases from V and 5 from J; bases not matched to a gene: 9. The CDR3 reads CASSEAGLASETQYF. CDR3 in DNA: TGTGCCAGCAGTGAGGCGGGACTAGCGTCGGAGACCCAGTACTTC.

This chain links TRBV30 with TRBJ1-6, with a weak D call TRBD1 (5 bases). V was pared by 5 bases and J by 8 bases, with 13 bases between. The length of the CDR3 is 13 residues. CDR1 is GTSNPN, CDR2 SVGIG, per germline (reference sequence). This CDR3 reads CAWGGLSDSPLHF. CDR3 in DNA: TGTGCCTGGGGGGGACTATCTGATTCACCCCTCCACTTT.

The rearrangement uses TRBV2 and TRBJ1-2; TRBD1 might be the D (5 bases). The CDR3 sequence is 14 residues long. Germline V CDR1 and CDR2: SNHLY, FYNNEI. V shed 7 bases and J shed 6 bases, with 18 bases lying between them. Written as DNA, the CDR3 is TGTGCCAGCACCGGGGGAGGCGCGAGGAATGGCTACACCTTC. It specifies CASTGGGARNGYTF.

The V gene is TRBV24-1, the J gene TRBJ1-4, with 9 bases fitting TRBD1. In germline, CDR1 is KGHDR, CDR2 SFDVKD. The V segment lost 6 bases and the J segment 5 bases; nucleotides outside the gene matches: 3. The CDR3 runs 14 residues. In DNA, the CDR3 is TGTGCCACCAGTCCGGGACAGGGAAATGAAAAACTGTTTTTT. Translation: CATSPGQGNEKLFF.

The V call is TRBV4-1, the J call TRBJ2-7, with TRBD1 matching over 10 bases. The CDR3 contains 15 residues. V dropped 1 base and J dropped 5; count of bases not matched to a gene: 5. The germline V gene encodes CDR1 MGHRA and CDR2 YSYEKL. Here the CDR3 DNA reads TGCGCCAGCAGCCAAGGGGGGACAGGGGTACACGAGCAGTACTTC. It encodes CASSQGGTGVHEQYF.